This T cell receptor beta chain was sequenced during a study of shared clonotypes between healthy human individuals. Points from the study as a whole: Researchers found naive subsets generally carried larger estimated richness than memory subsets. There were few donors, and this limited the genetic and exposure-history diversity represented.

The study enrolled healthy HIV-negative adults without recent acute infections or vaccinations as donors. The repertoire was sequenced with immunoSEQ multiplex PCR; TCRdb's copy has only in-frame clones and lacks some. The sample records about 1.1 million clones, 75% to 80% being singletons. Germline loops: CDR1 LGHNA, CDR2 YSLEER. Germline trimming cut 0 bases from V and 5 bases from J; bases unmatched to any gene: 8. This CDR3 spans 16 amino acids. This clone has just one count. The target antigen is unknown. Sequenced input: memory CD4+ T cells from PBMCs. Described subset: CD45RA-negative fraction. The TCR was taken from a man between 18 and 35 years old in good health. Some clones in this sample may be carry-over from other donors' samples. The V and J genes are TRBV4-3 and TRBJ2-3; 7 nucleotides match TRBD1. CDR3 residues: CASSQDRQGGRDTQYF. Written as DNA, the CDR3 is TGCGCCAGCAGCCAAGATAGACAGGGCGGTAGAGATACGCAGTATTTT.